These 18 T cell receptor beta chains were sequenced from one sample in a study of shared T cell receptors in the human thymus (dated by TCRdb to 2020 to 2022). Library method: the immunoSEQ multiplex PCR assay. Here the immuneACCESS table is served through TCRdb, limited to in-frame sequences with V and J called. Missing clones are a known gap in these copies; in checked studies unresolved V genes cover under half, and the rest lacks a known reason. The sample records some 720,000 clones, approximately 90% of which are singletons. Around 0.0099% of the sample is taken by the ten largest. The sample also formed part of further work on human thymus T cells.

Sequencing used thymocytes. The receptor set was obtained from a boy less than two years old with a congenital heart defect. Donor details come from another sample of the same person, matched by shared clones.

This clone was counted only a few times. The chain links TRBV11-3 to TRBJ2-3; 7 bases fit TRBD1. V shed 5 bases and J 0 bases; nucleotides not matched to a gene: 11. Germline V CDR1 and CDR2: SGHNT, YENEEA. The CDR3 totals 17 residues. In nucleotides, the CDR3 is TGTGCCAGCAGCCCGCACACTAAGGGGGCTAGCACAGATACGCAGTATTTT. Amino acids: CASSPHTKGASTDTQYF. Drawing the rest from reference TRBV11-3 and TRBJ2-3, the complete variable domain is EAGVVQSPRYKIIEKKQPVAFWCNPISGHNTLYWYLQNLGQGPELLIRYENEEAVDDSQLPKDRFSAERLKGVDSTLKIQPAELGDSAVYLCASSPHTKGASTDTQYFGPGTRLTVL.

The J gene is TRBJ1-2, the V gene TRBV9; D call uncertain. The V and J ends lost 0 bases and 4 bases respectively, with 16 bases between them. Germline V gene lookup returns CDR1 SGDLS and CDR2 YYNGEE. The CDR3 runs 16 residues. The CDR3 nucleotides read TGTGCCAGCAGCGTAGGTCCCGCCGGGGTCAGCTATGGCTACACCTTC. Encoded protein: CASSVGPAGVSYGYTF.

The chain uses TRBV5-4 and TRBJ1-3; unclear D gene. Germline V gives CDR1 SGHNT, CDR2 YYREEE (reference sequence). The CDR3 runs 17 residues. V gave up 0 bases and J gave up 1 base, with 14 bases separating them. The CDR3 sequence: CASSLDARYSSGNTIYF. DNA for the CDR3: TGTGCCAGCAGCTTGGACGCCAGGTATTCTTCTGGAAACACCATATATTTT.

V usage is TRBV15 and J usage is TRBJ2-5; possible D gene TRBD1, 5 bases. The J call is doubtful: the DNA matches TRBJ2-7 better. Per germline, CDR1 LNHNV and CDR2 YYDKDF (reference sequence). The CDR3 has 14 amino acids. For the CDR3, the DNA is TGTGCCACCAGCAGAGATCGGCAGGGCATCGAGCAGTACTTC. Residues: CATSRDRQGIEQYF.

As DNA, the CDR3 is TGTGCCATCAGTGACAGGGGCAATCAGCCCCAGCATTTT. It encodes CAISDRGNQPQHF. The chain carries TRBV10-3 and TRBJ1-5; possibly TRBD1 for D (5 bases). The CDR3 is made up of 13 amino acids. Trimming removed 3 bases at V and 2 bases at J, with 5 bases between. The germline V gene encodes CDR1 ENHRY and CDR2 SYGVKD.

This sequence joins TRBV14 and TRBJ2-5; 9 nucleotides match TRBD2. CDR1 and CDR2 (germline): SGHDN, FVKESK. J was trimmed by 4 bases and V by 0 bases; bases with no gene match: 9. The CDR3 totals 17 residues. This CDR3 is CASSQEEEAGGRETQYF. The CDR3 nucleotides read TGTGCCAGCAGCCAAGAGGAGGAGGCGGGAGGGAGAGAGACCCAGTACTTC.

A note on this clone: Other DNA sequences from this sample encode an identical CDR3 as well. The chain links TRBV4-3 to TRBJ2-1, with 8 bases that match TRBD2. V shed 0 bases, J shed 3 bases, and the junction held 4 bases outside the gene matches. Germline CDR1 is LGHNA and CDR2 is YSLEER. There are 16 residues in the CDR3. CDR3 amino acids: CASSQDWAGGYNEQFF. CDR3 nucleotide sequence: TGCGCCAGCAGCCAAGACTGGGCGGGAGGCTACAATGAGCAGTTCTTC.

J is TRBJ2-7 and V is TRBV5-1, with 8 positions matching TRBD2. This CDR3 region has 16 residues. The germline gives CDR1 SGHRS, CDR2 YFSETQ. J lost 1 base, V lost 0 bases, and 6 bases had no gene match. CDR3 in amino acids: CASSLAGSGRSYEQYF. CDR3 sequence (DNA): TGCGCCAGCAGCTTGGCCGGGAGCGGGAGATCCTACGAGCAGTACTTC.

This sequence joins TRBV6-1 and TRBJ2-7; a possible D gene is TRBD2 (6 bases). Germline V gives CDR1 MNHNS, CDR2 SASEGT. The V gene lost 2 bases and the J gene lost 1 base, with 12 bases spanning the gap. CDR3 length: 15 residues. The DNA for the CDR3 is TGTGCCAGCAGTGAACAGGGACTCGAATCCTACGAGCAGTACTTC. It specifies CASSEQGLESYEQYF.

The V call is TRBV5-6, the J call TRBJ1-1, with 7 bases that match TRBD1. Germline V gene sequence: CDR1 SGHDT, CDR2 YYEEEE. The CDR3 extends over 15 amino acids. Unmatched junction bases numbered 9, after V lost 7 bases and J lost 0 bases. The CDR3 DNA is TGTGCCAGCTCCCCAGGGGGAGGTTTGAACACTGAAGCTTTCTTT. Translating it yields CASSPGGGLNTEAFF.

V is TRBV6-1 and J is TRBJ2-7, with D perhaps matching TRBD1 (6 bases). Germline CDR1 reads MNHNS; CDR2 reads SASEGT. The CDR3 sequence is 14 residues long. The V end lost 3 bases, the J end lost 6 bases, and 15 bases lay between the germline ends. This chain's CDR3 is CASSDVNREGEQYF. The CDR3 nucleotides are TGTGCCAGCAGTGATGTCAACAGGGAAGGCGAGCAGTACTTC.

The chain couples TRBV7-8 to TRBJ1-2, with a tentative D call TRBD1 (6 bases). Germline CDR1 is SGHVS and CDR2 is FQNEAQ. The CDR3 is 17 amino acids. Trimming removed 5 bases from V and 6 bases from J, with 25 bases in between. CDR3 sequence: CASSPGWGRGSFDGYTF. The DNA for the CDR3 is TGTGCCAGCAGCCCAGGTTGGGGCAGGGGTTCGTTCGATGGCTACACCTTC.

The sample holds one count of this clone. The chain employs TRBV6-1 and TRBJ1-1, with no clear D. The CDR3 is 14 residues long. Looked up from germline, CDR1 is MNHNS and CDR2 is SASEGT. The V end was cut by 4 bases, the J end by 6 bases, with 15 bases between. The CDR3 DNA follows: TGTGCCAGCAGTGGCCCCAGGAATGTGGCTGAAGCTTTCTTT. Its protein product is CASSGPRNVAEAFF.

J is TRBJ2-7 and V is TRBV25-1, with 7 positions matching TRBD2. This CDR3 is 17 amino acids long. Germline V gene sequence: CDR1 MGHDK, CDR2 SYGVNS. V dropped 0 bases and J dropped 4; count of bases not matched to a gene: 12. This CDR3 reads CASSEYPHSGGRYEQYF. CDR3 DNA sequence: TGTGCCAGCAGTGAATACCCTCATTCGGGGGGAAGGTACGAGCAGTACTTC.

This clone came up once. The rearrangement uses TRBV10-3 and TRBJ2-2, with 11 bases that match TRBD2. V lost 6 bases and J lost 7; bases outside the gene matches: 7. Germline V CDR1 and CDR2: ENHRY, SYGVKD. The CDR3 contains 15 residues. This CDR3 is CAIRRLAGSYGELFF. The CDR3 DNA reads TGTGCCATCAGACGACTAGCGGGATCCTACGGGGAGCTGTTTTTT.

This chain uses TRBV12-5 with TRBJ2-7; no definite D call. The germline CDR1 and CDR2 sequences are LGHNT and FRNRAP. Deletions cut 4 bases from V and 2 bases from J, with 12 bases between. The CDR3 loop spans 14 amino acids. CDR3 amino acids: CASGSSVFPYEQYF. CDR3 DNA: TGTGCTAGTGGTTCTTCAGTGTTTCCCTACGAGCAGTACTTC.

V is TRBV28 and J is TRBJ1-5; tentatively, D is TRBD1 (5 bases). The CDR3 is made up of 16 amino acids. The germline CDR1 and CDR2 sequences are MDHEN and SYDVKM. Trimming took off 10 bases at V and 7 bases at J, with 26 bases between the two ends. This CDR3 is CATLPPRSGGYQPQHF. The CDR3 DNA sequence: TGTGCCACCCTTCCCCCCCGGTCGGGGGGGTACCAGCCCCAGCATTTT.

This clone was seen a handful of times. The chain couples TRBV29-1 to TRBJ2-1; 10 bases agree with TRBD2. V shed 4 bases and J 1 base; nucleotides not matched to a gene: 10. The CDR3 loop spans 17 amino acids. The germline CDR1 and CDR2 sequences are SQVTM and ANQGSEA. This chain's CDR3 is CSVARLAGVVSYNEQFF. The CDR3 DNA sequence: TGCAGCGTTGCCCGTCTAGCGGGAGTTGTGTCCTACAATGAGCAGTTCTTC.